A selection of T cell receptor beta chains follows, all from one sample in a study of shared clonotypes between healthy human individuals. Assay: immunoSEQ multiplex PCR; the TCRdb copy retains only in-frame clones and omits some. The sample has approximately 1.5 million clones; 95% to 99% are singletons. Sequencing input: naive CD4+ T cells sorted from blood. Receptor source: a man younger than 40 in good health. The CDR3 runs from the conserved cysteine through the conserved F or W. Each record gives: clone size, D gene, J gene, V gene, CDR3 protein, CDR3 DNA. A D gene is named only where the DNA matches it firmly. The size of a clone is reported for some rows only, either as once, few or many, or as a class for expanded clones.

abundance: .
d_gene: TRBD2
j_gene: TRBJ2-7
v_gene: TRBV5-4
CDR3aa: CASSLGTSGRSYEQYF
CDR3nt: TGTGCCAGCAGCTTGGGAACTAGCGGGAGGTCCTACGAGCAGTACTTC

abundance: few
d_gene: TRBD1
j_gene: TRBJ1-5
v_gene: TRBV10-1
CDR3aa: CASSEYRGEPQHF
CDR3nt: TGCGCCAGCAGTGAGTACAGGGGTGAGCCCCAGCATTTT

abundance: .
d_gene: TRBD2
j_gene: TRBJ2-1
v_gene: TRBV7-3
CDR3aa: CASSPGTSGYNEQFF
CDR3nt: TGTGCCAGCAGCCCGGGGACTAGCGGATACAATGAGCAGTTCTTC

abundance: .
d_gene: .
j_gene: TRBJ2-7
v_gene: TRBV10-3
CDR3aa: CAISDPRGSYEQYF
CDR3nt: TGTGCCATCAGTGACCCCCGTGGATCCTACGAGCAGTACTTC

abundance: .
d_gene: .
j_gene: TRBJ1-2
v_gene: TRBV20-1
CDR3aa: CSASSGLGYTF
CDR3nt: TGCAGTGCTAGTTCGGGGTTGGGCTACACCTTC

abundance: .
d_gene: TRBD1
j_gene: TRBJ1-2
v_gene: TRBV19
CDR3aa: CASSGQGDGYTF
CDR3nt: TGTGCCAGTAGTGGACAGGGGGATGGCTACACCTTC

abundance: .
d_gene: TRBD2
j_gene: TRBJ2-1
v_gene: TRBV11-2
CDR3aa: CASSQPPDGRGDNEQFF
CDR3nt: TGTGCCAGCAGCCAACCTCCGGACGGGAGGGGTGACAATGAGCAGTTCTTC

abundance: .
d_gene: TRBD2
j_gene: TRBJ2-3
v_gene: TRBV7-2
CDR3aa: CASSLGLAEALLYF
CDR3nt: TGTGCCAGCAGCTTAGGGCTAGCGGAGGCCCTACTGTATTTT

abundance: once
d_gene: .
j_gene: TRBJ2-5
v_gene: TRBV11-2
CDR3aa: CASSPAGLGETQYF
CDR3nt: TGTGCCAGCAGCCCCGCCGGGCTCGGGGAGACCCAGTACTTC

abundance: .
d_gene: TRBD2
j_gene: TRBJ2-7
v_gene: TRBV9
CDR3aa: CASSVAPTLGLAGMYEQYF
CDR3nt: TGTGCCAGCAGCGTAGCCCCCACGTTAGGACTAGCGGGAATGTACGAGCAGTACTTC

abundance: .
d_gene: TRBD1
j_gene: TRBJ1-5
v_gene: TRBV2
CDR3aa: CASSDRQGGQPQHF
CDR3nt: TGTGCCAGCAGTGACAGACAGGGCGGTCAGCCCCAGCATTTT

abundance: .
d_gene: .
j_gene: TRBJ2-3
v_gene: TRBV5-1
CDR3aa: CASSPTGPTYADTQYF
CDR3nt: TGCGCCAGCAGCCCCACCGGGCCAACCTATGCAGATACGCAGTATTTT

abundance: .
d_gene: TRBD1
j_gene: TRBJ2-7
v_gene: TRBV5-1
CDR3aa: CASSLLQGAYEQYF
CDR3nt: TGCGCCAGCAGCCTTCTTCAGGGGGCGTATGAGCAGTACTTC

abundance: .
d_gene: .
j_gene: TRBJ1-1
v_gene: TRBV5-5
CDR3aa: CASSPWGGTEAFF
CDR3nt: TGTGCCAGCAGCCCCTGGGGAGGCACTGAAGCTTTCTTT

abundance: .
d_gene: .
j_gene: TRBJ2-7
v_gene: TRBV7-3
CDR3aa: CASSLGNEQYF
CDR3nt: TGTGCCAGCAGCTTAGGGAACGAGCAGTACTTC

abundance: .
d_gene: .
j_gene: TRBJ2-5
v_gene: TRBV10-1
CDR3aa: CASSHGAGKTQYF
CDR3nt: TGCGCCAGCAGCCACGGGGCAGGAAAGACCCAGTACTTC

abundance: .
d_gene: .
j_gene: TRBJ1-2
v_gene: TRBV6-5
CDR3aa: CASSRRMTENYGYTF
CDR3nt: TGTGCCAGCAGCCGCCGAATGACAGAAAACTATGGCTACACCTTC